What follows describes a single T cell receptor beta chain. This entry comes from a study of CD8+ T cells in alopecia areata. Following extraction, RNA underwent reverse transcription to cDNA, which served as the sequencing template. Using immunoSEQ multiplex PCR, the repertoire was profiled, and TCRdb retains in-frame clones only, with some absent. In the table there are about 64,000 clones, roughly 40% of which are singletons. Germline V gives CDR1 SEHNR, CDR2 FQNEAQ (reference sequence). This CDR3 comprises 14 residues. V lost 4 bases to trimming and J lost 5 bases; unmatched junction nucleotides: 6.

The TCR sequence derives from a human donor with alopecia areata. This chain links TRBV7-9 with TRBJ2-5; 8 nucleotides align to TRBD2. The sequencing input was NKG2D-low CD8+ T cells sorted from blood. Here the CDR3 reads CASSSPPSGETQYF. CDR3 coding DNA: TGTGCCAGCAGCTCCCCCCCTAGCGGGGAGACCCAGTACTTC.